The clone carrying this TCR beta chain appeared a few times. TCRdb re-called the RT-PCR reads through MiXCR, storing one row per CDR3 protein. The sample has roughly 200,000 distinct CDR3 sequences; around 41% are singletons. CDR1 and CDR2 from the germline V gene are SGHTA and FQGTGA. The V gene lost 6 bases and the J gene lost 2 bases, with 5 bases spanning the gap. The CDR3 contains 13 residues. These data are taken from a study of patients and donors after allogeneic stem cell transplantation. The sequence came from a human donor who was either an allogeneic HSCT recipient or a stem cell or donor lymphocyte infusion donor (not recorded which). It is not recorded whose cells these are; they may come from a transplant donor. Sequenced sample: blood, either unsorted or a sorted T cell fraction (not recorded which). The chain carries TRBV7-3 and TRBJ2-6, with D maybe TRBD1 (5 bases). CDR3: CASRGPGANVLTF. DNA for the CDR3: TGTGCCAGCAGGGGGCCTGGGGCCAACGTCCTGACTTTC.